Described below is a single T cell receptor (beta chain) sequence and its context. The data belong to a study of cytomegalovirus exposure and HLA in healthy donors. V was pared by 5 bases and J by 2 bases, with 6 bases of the junction left unmatched. CDR3 size: 15 residues. CDR1 PRHDT and CDR2 FYEKMQ come from the germline V gene (reference sequence). 13 Jbeta primers and 60 Vbeta primers were used for the PCR. Repertoires were generated with immunoSEQ multiplex PCR, while TCRdb's copy carries only in-frame clones and drops some. The table shows some 200,000 clones, with 75% to 85% occurring only once.

This receptor was obtained from a girl aged 5-17 years in good health and CMV-seronegative. The gene calls are TRBV13 and TRBJ2-7, with 10 bases fitting TRBD2. The source material was PBMCs. Here the CDR3 reads CASSPGLAETYEQYF. The DNA for the CDR3 is TGTGCCAGCAGCCCTGGACTAGCGGAAACCTACGAGCAGTACTTC.